The source of this TCR beta chain is a study of blood T cell repertoires in COVID-19. Some clones are missing from TCRdb's copy, which holds only in-frame ones; the method was immunoSEQ multiplex PCR. There are about 250,000 clones in the sample; 83% occur only once, and 3.6% lies in the top ten. Individuals drawn from under 30 US areas were roughly 18 to 95 years old. Clinical history reported by participants formed the basis on which cohorts were assigned. Trimming removed 4 bases from V and 5 bases from J, with 6 bases in between. Germline lookup yields CDR1 SGDLS and CDR2 YYNGEE. The CDR3 contains 11 residues.

Sequencing used PBMCs or T cells enriched from blood (not recorded which). The V call is TRBV9, the J call TRBJ1-2; D remains ambiguous. The clonotype comes from a woman aged 40 to 50 who had been exposed to COVID-19. Here the CDR3 reads CASSREYGYTF. Written as DNA, the CDR3 is TGTGCCAGCAGCCGGGAGTATGGCTACACCTTC. Full variable domain (missing parts from reference TRBV9 and TRBJ1-2): DSGVTQTPKHLITATGQRVTLRCSPRSGDLSVYWYQQSLDQGLQFLIQYYNGEERAKGNILERFSAQQFPDLHSELNLSSLELGDSALYFCASSREYGYTFGSGTRLTVV.